This note documents a single T cell receptor (beta chain) sequence. The junction differs from germline at one of its ends, possibly a read error. These data are taken from a study of control samples from healthy donors and cancer patients. TCRdb's copy holds only in-frame clones and misses some; the assay was immunoSEQ multiplex PCR. Altogether 390,000 or so clones are present, over 75% being singletons, with the ten largest covering around 6.4%. CDR3 size: 11 residues. Germline loops: CDR1 MNHEY, CDR2 SVGAGI. The clonotype originates from a man in his forties or fifties with head and neck cancer. Input material: PBMCs. This chain uses TRBV6-5 with TRBJ2-1, with TRBD1 matching 8 bases. For the CDR3, the DNA is TGTGCCAGCGTGGTAGGGACAGGCCAAATCTTC. Protein: CASVVGTGQIF.